This TCR beta chain comes out of a study of OX40 agonist ivuxolimab in advanced cancers. Germline V gene lookup returns CDR1 SGHRS and CDR2 YFSETQ. CDR3 size: 15 residues. TCRdb's table, derived via immunoSEQ multiplex PCR, lists solely in-frame clones and lacks some. The sample carries approximately 43,000 clones, more than 80% recorded once. The specimen comprised CD4+ or CD8+ T cells sorted from blood, sampled in a trial of the OX40 agonist ivuxolimab. This sequence joins TRBV5-1 and TRBJ2-5, with 7 bases that match TRBD2. Near its end, the DNA agrees better with TRBJ2-7, so the J call may be wrong. The sequence derives from an adult with an advanced solid tumor such as melanoma, head and neck, liver or kidney cancer. The CDR3, as DNA: TGCGCCAGCAGCCCGGATTCCGGGAGGCTCAACGAGCAGTACTTC. This encodes CASSPDSGRLNEQYF.